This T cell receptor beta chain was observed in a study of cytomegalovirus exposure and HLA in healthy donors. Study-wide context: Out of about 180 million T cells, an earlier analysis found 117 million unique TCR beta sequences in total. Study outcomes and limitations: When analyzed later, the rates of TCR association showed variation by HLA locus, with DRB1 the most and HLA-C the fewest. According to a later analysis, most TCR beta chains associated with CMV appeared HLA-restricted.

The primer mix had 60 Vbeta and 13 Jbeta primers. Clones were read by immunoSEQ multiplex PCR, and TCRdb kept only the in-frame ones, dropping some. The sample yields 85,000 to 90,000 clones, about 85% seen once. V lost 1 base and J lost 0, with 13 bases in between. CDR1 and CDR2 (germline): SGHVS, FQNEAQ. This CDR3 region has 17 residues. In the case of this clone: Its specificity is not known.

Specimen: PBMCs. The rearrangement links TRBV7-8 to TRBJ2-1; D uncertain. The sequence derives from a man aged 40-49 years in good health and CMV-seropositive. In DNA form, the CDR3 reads TGTGCCAGCAGCTTAGGGGCCTCCTCGAGCTCCTACAATGAGCAGTTCTTC. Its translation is CASSLGASSSSYNEQFF.